Below, 3 T cell receptor beta chains from the same sample are listed, as sequenced in a study of shared clonotypes between healthy human individuals (dated by TCRdb to about 2020). The method was the immunoSEQ multiplex PCR assay. What TCRdb holds here is the immuneACCESS table cut down to in-frame rearrangements. Part of the clones is not present; checked against another copy, under half of the missing clones reflect an unresolved V gene, and the others are unexplained. This sample is represented by roughly 2.4 million clones; more than 90% of them were singletons. Around 0.13% of the sample is in the top ten clones. Sample: naive CD4+ T cells sorted from blood. Read against the paper, the sample's cell subset or site label means: CD45RA+ positively selected. The receptors were gathered from a man between 18 and 29 years old in good health.

This chain uses TRBV9 with TRBJ2-7, with 7 bases matching TRBD2. The ends lost 0 bases at V and 3 bases at J; junction bases unmatched: 6. CDR1 and CDR2 from the germline V gene are SGDLS and YYNGEE. CDR3 length equals 15 residues. This chain's CDR3 is CASSVALADLYEQYF. CDR3 bases: TGTGCCAGCAGCGTAGCGCTAGCGGACCTCTACGAGCAGTACTTC.

J is TRBJ1-1 and V is TRBV19, with D perhaps TRBD1 (6 bases). Looked up from germline, CDR1 is LNHDA and CDR2 is SQIVND (reference sequence). The CDR3 contains 13 residues. Trimming removed 10 bases from V and 4 bases from J, with 16 bases in between. CDR3 sequence: CATLNRAGTEAFF. CDR3 bases: TGTGCCACGCTTAACAGGGCGGGCACTGAAGCTTTCTTT.

The chain combines TRBV4-1 with TRBJ2-7; 9 nucleotides align to TRBD1. Trimming at V came to 1 base and at J to 5 bases, leaving 9 bases not matched to a gene. CDR3 length: 16 amino acids. The V gene's germline CDR1 is MGHRA and CDR2 YSYEKL. The CDR3 is CASSQGTDRGWDEQYF. In nucleotides, the CDR3 is TGCGCCAGCAGCCAAGGGACGGACAGGGGTTGGGACGAGCAGTACTTC.